This T cell receptor (beta chain) was recovered during a study of OX40 agonist ivuxolimab in advanced cancers. Turning to the study itself: Patients treated during dose escalation were battling hepatocellular carcinoma, melanoma, renal cell or head and neck cancer. At approximately 83% male, the cohort had a mean age of around 56 years, ranging from roughly 20 to 90.

About this clone: What it recognizes is unknown.

Method: immunoSEQ multiplex PCR; TCRdb's copy keeps in-frame clones and lacks some. Among about 79,000 clones listed, about 90% were seen once. Baseline was the first blood sampling point, followed by cycle 4 day 1 and cycle 7 day 1. Germline values: CDR1 MDHEN, CDR2 SYDVKM. V was clipped by 1 base and J by 1 base; unmatched bases: 1. CDR3 length: 14 amino acids. Study-wide points: On average, a greater number of expanded clones characterised CD8+ T cells relative to CD4+.

Sequencing was performed on CD4+ or CD8+ T cells sorted from blood, taken in a trial of the OX40 agonist ivuxolimab. The chain couples TRBV28 to TRBJ2-7; 7 bases align to TRBD1. The TCR originated in an adult with an advanced solid tumor such as melanoma, head and neck, liver or kidney cancer. In nucleotides, the CDR3 is TGTGCCAGCAGTTTATTACAGGGGTCCTACGAGCAGTACTTC. Translation: CASSLLQGSYEQYF.